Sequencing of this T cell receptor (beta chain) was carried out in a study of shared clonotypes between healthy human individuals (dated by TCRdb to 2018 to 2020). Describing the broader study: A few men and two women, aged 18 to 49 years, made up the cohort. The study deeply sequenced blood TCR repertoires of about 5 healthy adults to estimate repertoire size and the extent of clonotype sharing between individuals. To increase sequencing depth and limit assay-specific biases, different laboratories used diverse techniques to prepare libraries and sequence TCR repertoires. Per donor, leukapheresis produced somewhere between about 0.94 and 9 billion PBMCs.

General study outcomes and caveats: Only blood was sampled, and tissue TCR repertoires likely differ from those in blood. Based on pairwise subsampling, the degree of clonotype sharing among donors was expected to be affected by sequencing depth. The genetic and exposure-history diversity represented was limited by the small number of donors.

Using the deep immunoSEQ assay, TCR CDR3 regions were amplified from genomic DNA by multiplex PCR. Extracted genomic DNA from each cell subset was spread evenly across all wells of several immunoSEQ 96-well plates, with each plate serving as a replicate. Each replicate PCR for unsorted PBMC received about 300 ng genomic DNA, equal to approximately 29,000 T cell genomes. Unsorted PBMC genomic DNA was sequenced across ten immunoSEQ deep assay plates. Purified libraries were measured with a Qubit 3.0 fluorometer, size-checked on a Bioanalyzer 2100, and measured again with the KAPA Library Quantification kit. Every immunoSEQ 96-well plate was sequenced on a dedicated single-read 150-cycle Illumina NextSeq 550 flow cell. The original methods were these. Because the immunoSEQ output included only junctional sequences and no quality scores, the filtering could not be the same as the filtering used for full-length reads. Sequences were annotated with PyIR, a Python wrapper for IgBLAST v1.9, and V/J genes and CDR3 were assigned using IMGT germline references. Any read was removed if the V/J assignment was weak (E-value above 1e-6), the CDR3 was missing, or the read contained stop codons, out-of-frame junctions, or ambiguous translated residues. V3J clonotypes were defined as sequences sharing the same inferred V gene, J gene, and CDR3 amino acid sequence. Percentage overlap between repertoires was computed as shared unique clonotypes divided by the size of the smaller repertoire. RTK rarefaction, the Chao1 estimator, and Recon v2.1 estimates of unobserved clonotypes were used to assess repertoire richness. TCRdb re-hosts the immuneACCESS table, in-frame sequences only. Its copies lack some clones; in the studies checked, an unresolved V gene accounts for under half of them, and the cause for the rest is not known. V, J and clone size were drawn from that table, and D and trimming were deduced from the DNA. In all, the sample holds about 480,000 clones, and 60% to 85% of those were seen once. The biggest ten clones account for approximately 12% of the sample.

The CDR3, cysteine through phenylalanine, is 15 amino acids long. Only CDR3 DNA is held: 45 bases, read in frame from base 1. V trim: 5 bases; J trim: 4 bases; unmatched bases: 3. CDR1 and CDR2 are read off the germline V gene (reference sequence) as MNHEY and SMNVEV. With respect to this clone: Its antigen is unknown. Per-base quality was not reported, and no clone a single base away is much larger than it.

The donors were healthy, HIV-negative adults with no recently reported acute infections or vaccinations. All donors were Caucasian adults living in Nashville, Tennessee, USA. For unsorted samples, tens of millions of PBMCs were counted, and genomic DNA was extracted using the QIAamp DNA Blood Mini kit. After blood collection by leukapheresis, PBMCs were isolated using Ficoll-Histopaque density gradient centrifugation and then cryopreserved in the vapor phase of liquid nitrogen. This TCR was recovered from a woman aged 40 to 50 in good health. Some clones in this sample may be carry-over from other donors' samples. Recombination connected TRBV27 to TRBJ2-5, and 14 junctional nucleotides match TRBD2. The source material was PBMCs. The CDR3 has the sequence CASSAGLAGVETQYF. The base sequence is TGTGCCAGCAGTGCGGGACTAGCGGGGGTAGAGACCCAGTACTTC.